Below, 19 T cell receptor beta chains from the same sample are listed, as sequenced in a study of blood T cell repertoires in COVID-19. The method was immunoSEQ multiplex PCR; TCRdb's version includes in-frame clones alone and lacks a portion of them. Among some 200,000 clones, nearly 90% were seen once, and the ten largest hold approximately 12%. The sample comprised peripheral blood. The source is a young woman who had recovered from COVID-19.

The chain carries TRBV9 and TRBJ1-1, with TRBD1 matching over 7 bases. Trimming took 3 bases from V and 3 from J; bases not matched to a gene: 8. Germline V gene lookup returns CDR1 SGDLS and CDR2 YYNGEE. This CDR3 region has 15 residues. The CDR3 here is CASSATGTADTEAFF. The CDR3 coding sequence is TGTGCCAGCAGCGCCACCGGGACAGCGGACACTGAAGCTTTCTTT.

The chain combines TRBV7-9 with TRBJ1-1; 7 bases match TRBD1. V dropped 0 bases and J dropped 6; count of bases not matched to a gene: 1. The CDR3 totals 13 residues. Per the germline V gene, CDR1 is SEHNR and CDR2 is FQNEAQ (reference sequence). This chain's CDR3 is CASSLAQGAEAFF. The CDR3 DNA reads TGTGCCAGCAGCTTAGCTCAGGGGGCTGAAGCTTTCTTT.

The rearrangement links TRBV6-5 to TRBJ1-2; 8 nucleotides line up with TRBD1. Germline CDR1 and CDR2: MNHEY and SVGAGI. This CDR3 is built from 15 residues. V shed 0 bases and J 6 bases; nucleotides not matched to a gene: 6. The CDR3 nucleotides read TGTGCCAGCAGTTACTCAGGACAGGGAATGAATGGCTACACCTTC. Encoded protein: CASSYSGQGMNGYTF.

The V and J genes are TRBV7-2 and TRBJ2-1; 7 positions agree with TRBD1. With V trimmed by 3 bases and J by 4 bases, 3 bases remained unmatched. Germline V gene lookup returns CDR1 SGHTA and CDR2 FQGNSA. The CDR3 extends over 14 amino acids. CDR3 sequence reads: CASSFDREYNEQFF. The CDR3 coding sequence is TGTGCCAGCAGCTTCGACAGGGAATACAATGAGCAGTTCTTC.

The V and J genes are TRBV30 and TRBJ2-1; 8 positions match TRBD1. CDR3 size: 12 residues. From germline, CDR1 is GTSNPN and CDR2 SVGIG (reference sequence). Trimming took 5 bases from V and 8 from J; bases not matched to a gene: 5. The chain's CDR3 is CAWGQGSDEQFF. The CDR3 nucleotides read TGTGCCTGGGGACAGGGAAGCGATGAGCAGTTCTTC.

V gene TRBV4-3 combines with J gene TRBJ2-7; 7 nucleotides match TRBD2. The CDR3 runs to 16 residues. Unmatched junction bases numbered 5, after V lost 0 bases and J lost 0 bases. Germline V lookup: CDR1 LGHNA, CDR2 YSLEER. The CDR3 loop is CASSQDWASGSYEQYF. Written as DNA, the CDR3 is TGCGCCAGCAGCCAAGATTGGGCTAGCGGCTCCTACGAGCAGTACTTC.

In regard to this clone: An end of the junction differs from the germline gene, which may be a read error. The chain combines TRBV19 with TRBJ2-4; 7 bases line up with TRBD2. The CDR3 extends over 14 amino acids. Looked up from germline, CDR1 is LNHDA and CDR2 is SQIVND (reference sequence). The CDR3 coding sequence is TGTGCCAGTAGGATAGCGGGAGCCAAAAACATTCAGTACTTC. Residues: CASRIAGAKNIQYF.

V and J are TRBV18 and TRBJ1-1, with D possibly TRBD1 on 6 matching bases. Trimming took 4 bases from V and 1 from J, leaving 10 bases between them. The CDR3 spans 14 residues. Germline loops: CDR1 KGHSH, CDR2 LQKENI. The CDR3 here is CASSRQASNTEAFF. The DNA for the CDR3 is TGTGCCAGCTCACGACAGGCTTCGAACACTGAAGCTTTCTTT.

This clone was found once. The chain employs TRBV28 and TRBJ2-6; 13 bases align to TRBD2. The J segment lost 7 bases and the V segment lost 6 bases, leaving 6 bases of the junction unmatched. This CDR3 spans 16 amino acids. CDR1 is MDHEN, CDR2 SYDVKM, per germline. In nucleotides, the CDR3 is TGTGCCAGCAGCGGACTAGCGGGAGTGTTAGCCAACGTCCTGACTTTC. It specifies CASSGLAGVLANVLTF.

This clone is a singleton in its sample. The J gene is TRBJ2-4, the V gene TRBV6-5; D is ambiguous. From germline, CDR1 is MNHEY and CDR2 SVGAGI. V dropped 5 bases and J dropped 0 bases, with 11 bases sitting between them. The CDR3 spans 15 residues. The CDR3 reads CASSKTRLAKNIQYF. The CDR3 DNA reads TGTGCCAGCAGTAAGACACGTCTAGCCAAAAACATTCAGTACTTC.

Only one count was recorded for this clone. DNA for the CDR3: TGTGCCAGCTCACCACTGACAGGGACTGGGGAGACCCAGTACTTC. Translated: CASSPLTGTGETQYF. The V gene is TRBV18, the J gene TRBJ2-5, with D possibly TRBD1 on 7 matching bases. CDR3 length equals 15 residues. Trimming removed 1 base from V and 5 bases from J, with 14 bases in between. CDR1 is KGHSH, CDR2 LQKENI, per germline.

V gene TRBV12-5 combines with J gene TRBJ2-5, with D possibly being TRBD1 (6 bases). CDR1 and CDR2 (germline): LGHNT, FRNRAP. This CDR3 is 12 amino acids long. V was pared by 8 bases and J by 3 bases, with 10 bases between. Here the CDR3 reads CASNNREETQYF. The CDR3 bases are TGTGCTAGTAATAACAGGGAAGAGACCCAGTACTTC.

The chain combines TRBV7-2 with TRBJ2-7; 7 bases align to TRBD1. Germline V gene lookup returns CDR1 SGHTA and CDR2 FQGNSA. Trimming took 4 bases from V and 2 from J; bases not matched to a gene: 5. The CDR3 length is 14 residues. CDR3 residues: CASSSRDSPYEQYF. CDR3 nucleotides: TGTGCCAGCAGCTCCCGGGACAGTCCCTACGAGCAGTACTTC.

CDR3 amino acids: CASSQKYIEGGNTIYF. DNA for the CDR3: TGCGCCAGCAGCCAAAAGTATATCGAGGGAGGAAACACCATATATTTT. The chain combines TRBV4-1 with TRBJ1-3; D call uncertain. In germline, CDR1 is MGHRA, CDR2 YSYEKL. With 2 bases removed from V and 4 bases from J, the gap between germline ends came to 15 bases. The CDR3 covers 16 residues.

This chain joins TRBV7-9 and TRBJ2-7; TRBD2 is a possible D gene (6 bases). Germline V CDR1 and CDR2: SEHNR, FQNEAQ (reference sequence). The CDR3 totals 13 residues. The V end lost 4 bases, the J end lost 6 bases, and 13 bases lay between the germline ends. The DNA of the CDR3 is TGTGCCAGCAGCTGGGAGGCGGGACGCGAGCAGTACTTC. It codes for CASSWEAGREQYF.

This clone was counted once. Written as DNA, the CDR3 is TGTGCCAGCAGTCACCGGGGGTCGGGGCCTGAAAAACTGTTTTTT. Protein: CASSHRGSGPEKLFF. The chain uses TRBV2 and TRBJ1-4; a possible D gene is TRBD1 (5 bases). Germline CDR1 and CDR2: SNHLY and FYNNEI. CDR3 length equals 15 residues. V lost 5 bases, J lost 7 bases, and 17 bases lay in between.

The chain is built from TRBV11-3 and TRBJ2-2; the match to TRBD1 covers 8 bases. Germline CDR1 and CDR2: SGHNT and YENEEA. The CDR3 is 15 residues long. V was clipped by 5 bases and J by 6 bases; unmatched bases: 8. CDR3 protein: CASSRGQGGSGELFF. The CDR3 DNA is TGTGCCAGCAGCCGTGGACAGGGTGGGTCCGGGGAGCTGTTTTTT. Full variable domain (rest looked up from reference TRBV11-3 and TRBJ2-2): EAGVVQSPRYKIIEKKQPVAFWCNPISGHNTLYWYLQNLGQGPELLIRYENEEAVDDSQLPKDRFSAERLKGVDSTLKIQPAELGDSAVYLCASSRGQGGSGELFFGEGSRLTVL.

The rearrangement uses TRBV13 and TRBJ1-2; no firm D call. V was cut by 6 bases and J by 4 bases, with 18 bases left in between. Germline CDR1 PRHDT, CDR2 FYEKMQ (reference sequence). The CDR3 consists of 15 residues. The CDR3 reads CASSPRGKGLYGYTF. CDR3 DNA sequence: TGTGCCAGCAGTCCGAGAGGGAAGGGTCTCTATGGCTACACCTTC.

The chain combines TRBV10-3 with TRBJ1-1; 7 nucleotides align to TRBD1. Germline CDR1 reads ENHRY; CDR2 reads SYGVKD. The V gene end was trimmed by 2 bases and the J gene end by 6 bases; junction bases not matched to a gene: 6. This CDR3 contains 14 residues. The CDR3 DNA is TGTGCCATCAGTGAGGAGGAGGGGGCAGCTGAAGCTTTCTTT. Translation gives CAISEEEGAAEAFF.